These 12 T cell receptor beta chains were all obtained from the same sample, sequenced in a study of breast tumors, draining lymph nodes, adjacent tissues. Samples came from axillary lymph nodes draining the breast cancer. TCRdb redid the calling of the multiplex PCR reads with MiXCR, one entry per CDR3 protein. Of about 94,000 distinct CDR3 sequences in the sample, approximately 30% were seen once. Sequenced material: axillary lymph node tissue. The receptors here all came from a female donor with breast cancer. Some clones in this sample may be carry-over from other donors' samples.

This clonotype occurred many times. V and J are TRBV20-1 and TRBJ1-3; D is undetermined. In germline, CDR1 is DFQATT, CDR2 SNEGSKA (reference sequence). V lost 0 bases, J lost 0 bases, and 12 bases lay in between. This CDR3 comprises 16 residues. The DNA for the CDR3 is TGCAGTGCTAGAGATATCCCTGGGGACTCTGGAAACACCATATATTTT. Protein sequence: CSARDIPGDSGNTIYF.

The gene calls are TRBV7-6 and TRBJ1-1, with a possible D match to TRBD1 (6 bases). The CDR3 spans 15 residues. The germline gives CDR1 SGHVS, CDR2 FNYEAQ. Trimming cost V 1 base and J 1 base, with 10 bases left between them. Written as DNA, the CDR3 is TGTGCCAGCAGCTTAGGTTCGGGACAGAACACTGAAGCTTTCTTT. This sequence encodes CASSLGSGQNTEAFF. Using reference TRBV7-6 and TRBJ1-1 for the parts outside the CDR3, the full variable domain is GAGVSQSPRYKVTKRGQDVALRCDPISGHVSLYWYRQALGQGPEFLTYFNYEAQQDKSGLPNDRFSAERPEGSISTLTIQRTEQRDSAMYRCASSLGSGQNTEAFFGQGTRLTVV.

V usage is TRBV20-1 and J usage is TRBJ1-5; D unclear. Deletions cut 3 bases from V and 1 base from J, with 7 bases between. Germline values: CDR1 DFQATT, CDR2 SNEGSKA (reference sequence). The CDR3 has 13 amino acids. The CDR3: CSASSDSNQPQHF. Written as DNA, the CDR3 is TGCAGTGCTAGTTCGGACAGCAATCAGCCCCAGCATTTT.

In its sample, this clonotype was seen many times. The chain links TRBV24-1 to TRBJ2-1, with 14 nucleotides matching TRBD2. This CDR3 region has 17 residues. The trim removed 3 bases at V and 5 bases at J, leaving 5 bases unmatched. The V gene's germline CDR1 is KGHDR and CDR2 SFDVKD. CDR3 in amino acids: CATSDPGLAGAHNEQFF. The CDR3 region has the DNA TGTGCCACCAGTGATCCGGGACTAGCGGGAGCCCACAATGAGCAGTTCTTC.

This clonotype appeared many times. This chain uses TRBV20-1 with TRBJ2-7, with D tentatively TRBD1 or TRBD2 (5 bases each). Germline V gene sequence: CDR1 DFQATT, CDR2 SNEGSKA (reference sequence). CDR3 size: 15 residues. V dropped 7 bases and J dropped 3 bases, with 22 bases sitting between them. The CDR3 DNA follows: TGCAGTGTCTCGACCCCTCCCGGGACCCTCTACGAGCAGTACTTC. This codes for CSVSTPPGTLYEQYF.

This clonotype was found many times. This sequence joins TRBV5-1 and TRBJ2-3; the D is unclear. CDR1 is SGHRS, CDR2 YFSETQ, per germline. The CDR3 has 15 amino acids. V shed 2 bases and J shed 2 bases, with 12 bases lying between them. In DNA form, the CDR3 reads TGCGCCAGCAGCTTTGAGACCGGCAACACAGATACGCAGTATTTT. This translates into CASSFETGNTDTQYF.

Many counts were recorded for this clonotype. The J gene is TRBJ1-2, the V gene TRBV28; 8 bases fit TRBD1. The V gene's germline CDR1 is MDHEN and CDR2 SYDVKM. The CDR3 is made up of 15 amino acids. V was pared by 7 bases and J by 5 bases, with 12 bases of the junction left unmatched. CDR3 coding DNA: TGTGCCAGCACTGTACCCCAGGGGGCGCGGTATGGCTACACCTTC. This sequence encodes CASTVPQGARYGYTF.

The V and J genes are TRBV20-1 and TRBJ1-3; no reliable D call. Trimming pared 6 bases from V and 8 bases from J, leaving 23 bases between. The CDR3 spans 15 residues. CDR1 and CDR2 from the germline V gene are DFQATT and SNEGSKA (reference sequence). The DNA of the CDR3 is TGCAGTGCCCAAGCGGGGTCGGACTATGGCTACACCATATATTTT. It encodes CSAQAGSDYGYTIYF.

Points on this clonotype: With a much larger clone just one base away, this may be a read error. The rearrangement joins TRBV6-5 to TRBJ2-2, with TRBD2 as a possible D gene (5 bases). There are 14 residues in the CDR3. Germline values: CDR1 MNHEY, CDR2 SVGAGI. The V and J ends lost 5 bases and 5 bases respectively, with 12 bases between them. CDR3 loop: CASSHMRVTGELFF. The CDR3 nucleotides read TGTGCCAGCAGTCACATGAGGGTGACCGGGGAGCTGTTTTTT.

In its sample, this clonotype was seen many times. The rearrangement joins TRBV13 to TRBJ2-2; D call uncertain. V was cut by 3 bases and J by 2 bases, with 7 bases left in between. Germline V lookup: CDR1 PRHDT, CDR2 FYEKMQ (reference sequence). The CDR3 loop spans 14 amino acids. In DNA, the CDR3 is TGTGCCAGCAGCTTGACCGTCAACACCGGGGAGCTGTTTTTT. It is translated as CASSLTVNTGELFF.

The chain has TRBV19 and TRBJ1-5; D is possibly TRBD1 (5 bases). Trimming took off 2 bases at V and 6 bases at J, with 17 bases between the two ends. The CDR3 consists of 16 residues. Germline V gene lookup returns CDR1 LNHDA and CDR2 SQIVND (reference sequence). The chain's CDR3 is CASSIYRQSDSQPQHF. The DNA for the CDR3 is TGTGCCAGTAGTATATATCGACAGTCCGACAGTCAGCCCCAGCATTTT.

This clonotype was seen repeatedly, ten times or more. The chain is built from TRBV24-1 and TRBJ2-3; D gene uncertain. V was clipped by 7 bases and J by 6 bases, with 7 bases between them. The CDR3 sequence is 11 residues long. Per the germline V gene, CDR1 is KGHDR and CDR2 is SFDVKD. In nucleotides, the CDR3 is TGTGCCACCAGGTCTGGGGATACGCAGTATTTT. Its translation: CATRSGDTQYF.